One sample yielded the 25 T cell receptor beta chains listed below, sequenced in a study of CD8+ T cells in alopecia areata. As the sequencing template, cDNA was produced by extracting RNA and reverse transcribing it. The assay was immunoSEQ multiplex PCR, and TCRdb's table has in-frame clones only and misses some. The repertoire consists of over 250,000 clones, none detected only once. Pooled cells of cutaneous lymph node origin were sorted on CD4, CD8alpha, NKG2D, NKG2ACE and other markers. Sequenced material: CD4+ T cells sorted from a lymph node. Receptors originate from a C3H/HeJ mouse with alopecia areata. MHC haplotype: H2-k.

A note on this clone: Mouse germline and gene names are used. The read is 4 residues too short to cover the CDR3 end, so that end is filled in from the germline J gene. Different DNA sequences within this sample yield the same CDR3. The chain recombines TRBV1 with TRBJ2-5, with 12 bases that match TRBD2. V was clipped by 3 bases and J by 3 bases; unmatched bases: 1. The CDR3 is 15 residues long. CDR1 is NSQYPW and CDR2 is LRSPGD in the germline V gene (reference sequence). The sequenced part of the CDR3 DNA is TGCACCTGCAGTGCGACTGGGGGGGCGCAAGAC. Translating gives CTCSATGGAQD. The complete CDR3 sequence is CTCSATGGAQDTQYF.

To note about this clone: Each gene name is a mouse one. The read ends 4 residues early relative to the CDR3; the germline J gene fills the gap. This sample also contains other DNA sequences that code for the same CDR3. The V call is TRBV1, the J call TRBJ2-7, with D maybe TRBD1 (6 bases). The CDR3 loop spans 14 amino acids. Germline CDR1 reads NSQYPW; CDR2 reads LRSPGD (reference sequence). V lost 3 bases to trimming and J lost 0 bases, with 9 bases between them. The CDR3 bases that were read are TGCACCTGCAGTGCTAGGGGGAGCTCCTAT. This encodes CTCSARGSSY. The whole CDR3 is CTCSARGSSYEQYF.

Turning to this clone: Gene names refer to mouse genes. The read halts 4 residues ahead of the CDR3 end, with the missing end drawn from the germline J gene. The gene calls are TRBV13-3 and TRBJ2-1; D is possibly TRBD2 (5 bases). Germline V gene lookup returns CDR1 NNHDY and CDR2 SYVADS. This CDR3 comprises 13 residues. This chain's CDR3 is CASSGGLGAEQFF. CDR3 DNA, as far as it was read: TGTGCCAGCAGTGGAGGGTTGGGGGCT.

Only a few counts were recorded for this clone. Mouse germline and gene names are used. The read ends 4 residues early relative to the CDR3; the germline J gene fills the gap. The chain recombines TRBV19 with TRBJ1-2; TRBD1 might be the D (6 bases). CDR3 length: 15 amino acids. V shed 4 bases and J shed 2 bases, with 15 bases lying between them. The germline V gene encodes CDR1 FNHDT and CDR2 SITEND (reference sequence). The CDR3 sequence is CASSPQQGGNSDYTF. The part of the CDR3 DNA that was read is TGTGCCAGCAGTCCCCAACAGGGAGGGAACTCC.

Only a few counts were recorded for this clone. Gene and germline names: mouse. The CDR3 end is not reached by the read, which stops 4 residues before it; the germline J gene fills it in. The rearrangement joins TRBV31 to TRBJ2-1, with 9 positions matching TRBD1. CDR1 is GKSSPN, CDR2 SITVG, per germline. V dropped 3 bases and J dropped 5; count of bases not matched to a gene: 2. The CDR3 length is 13 residues. CDR3 sequence reads: CAWSRTGDAEQFF. The CDR3 DNA, read in part, is TGTGCCTGGAGCCGGACAGGGGATGCT. The full variable domain, rest sourced from reference TRBV31 and TRBJ2-1, is AQTIHQWPVAEIKAVGSPLSLGCTIKGKSSPNLYWYWQATGGTLQQLFYSITVGQVESVVQLNLSASRPKDDQFILSTEKLLLSHSGFYLCAWSRTGDAEQFFGPGTRLTVL.

This clone was detected a few times. Genes here carry mouse names. The read gets to within 4 residues of the CDR3 end, and the germline J gene fills in the rest. This sequence joins TRBV17 and TRBJ1-1; TRBD1 agrees at 8 bases. Trimming removed 2 bases from V and 4 bases from J; junction bases left unmatched: 0. Germline V gene lookup returns CDR1 MNHDT and CDR2 YYDKIL. CDR3 length: 13 amino acids. CDR3 bases read: TGTGCTAGCAGTAGAACAGGGGGCACA. Its translation is CASSRTGGT. The entire CDR3 protein reads CASSRTGGTEVFF.

This clone has more than one count but fewer than ten. The listed genes are named as in mouse. The CDR3 end is not reached by the read, which stops 4 residues before it; the germline J gene fills it in. The V and J genes are TRBV13-3 and TRBJ2-5; tentatively, D is TRBD2 (5 bases). The CDR3 contains 14 residues. V was pared by 4 bases and J by 2 bases, with 11 bases between. In germline, CDR1 is NNHDY, CDR2 SYVADS. CDR3 bases read: TGTGCCAGCAGTCCCCGTGGGGTCCAAGAC. Its protein is CASSPRGVQD. The CDR3 in its entirety is CASSPRGVQDTQYF. The full variable domain, rest sourced from reference TRBV13-3 and TRBJ2-5, is EAAVTQSPRSKVAVTGGKVTLSCHQTNNHDYMYWYRQDTGHGLRLIHYSYVADSTEKGDIPDGYKASRPSQENFSLILELASLSQTAVYFCASSPRGVQDTQYFGPGTRLLVL.

In this sample, this clone turned up a few times. Gene names and germline match the mouse. Coverage ceases 4 residues before the CDR3 finishes, and the germline J gene fills in the end. The rearrangement uses TRBV19 and TRBJ2-1, with 8 bases lining up with TRBD2. Germline-derived CDR1 and CDR2 are FNHDT and SITEND (reference sequence). The V gene end was trimmed by 5 bases and the J gene end by 6 bases; junction bases not matched to a gene: 7. The CDR3 covers 14 residues. The CDR3: CASRIRTGSAEQFF. Incomplete CDR3 DNA: TGTGCCAGCAGGATTCGGACTGGGTCTGCT.

Details on this clone: Gene names and germline refer to mouse. From the germline J gene comes the end of the CDR3, since the read stops 3 residues before it. The gene calls are TRBV19 and TRBJ1-6, with a possible D match to TRBD1 (5 bases). TRBJ1-6 is placed among ORFs of uncertain function. CDR1 and CDR2 from the germline V gene are FNHDT and SITEND (reference sequence). With 7 bases removed from V and 7 bases from J, the gap between germline ends came to 9 bases. The CDR3 totals 12 residues. The CDR3 sequence: CASAEGNSPLYF. The part of the CDR3 DNA that was read is TGTGCCAGCGCCGAGGGGAATTCGCCC.

This clone was observed many times. The genes and germline here are from mouse. The read ends 4 residues early relative to the CDR3; the germline J gene fills the gap. At the DNA level, this CDR3 is encoded by other sequences in the same sample as well. This rearrangement joins TRBV1 to TRBJ2-5; TRBD2 matches at 10 bases. J lost 0 bases, V lost 4 bases, and 1 base had no gene match. The CDR3 totals 15 residues. From germline, CDR1 is NSQYPW and CDR2 LRSPGD (reference sequence). CDR3 protein: CTCSGLGGNQDTQYF. CDR3 DNA, as far as it was read: TGCACCTGCAGTGGACTGGGGGGTAACCAAGAC.

In this sample, this clone turned up a few times. Germline and genes: mouse. The CDR3 goes on 4 residues after the read ends, and that part is filled in from the germline J gene. This chain uses TRBV31 with TRBJ2-7; 9 bases are shared with TRBD2. The V gene's germline CDR1 is GKSSPN and CDR2 SITVG. This CDR3 spans 14 amino acids. The covered CDR3 bases are TGTGCCTGGAGTCCCACCCTGGGGGGGTAT. Protein: CAWSPTLGGY. The complete CDR3 protein is CAWSPTLGGYEQYF. Complete variable domain (other parts from reference TRBV31 and TRBJ2-7): AQTIHQWPVAEIKAVGSPLSLGCTIKGKSSPNLYWYWQATGGTLQQLFYSITVGQVESVVQLNLSASRPKDDQFILSTEKLLLSHSGFYLCAWSPTLGGYEQYFGPGTRLTVL.

On this clone: Here the gene names and germline are mouse. The read terminates 4 residues before the CDR3 end, so the remaining end is supplied by the germline J gene. The genes are TRBV13-1 and TRBJ2-5, with 10 bases that match TRBD2. After removal of 7 bases from V and 2 bases from J, the junction contained 4 bases not matched to a gene. The CDR3 has 14 residues. Germline V lookup: CDR1 NSHNY, CDR2 SYGAGN. The CDR3: CASGGLGVQDTQYF. The CDR3 bases that were read are TGTGCCAGCGGAGGACTGGGGGTCCAAGAC.

Note on this clone: Gene names are mouse gene names. The read terminates 4 residues before the CDR3 end, so the remaining end is supplied by the germline J gene. The rearrangement joins TRBV13-1 to TRBJ2-1, with a tentative D call TRBD2 (6 bases). V was pared by 2 bases and J by 5 bases, with 11 bases between. Germline V gene lookup returns CDR1 NSHNY and CDR2 SYGAGN. The CDR3 has 14 residues. Incomplete CDR3 DNA: TGTGCCAGCAGTGAATGGGGGAGGGATGCT. Protein: CASSEWGRDA. Given in full, the CDR3 is CASSEWGRDAEQFF.

This clone was observed a few times. Mouse names are used for the genes. The read falls 4 residues short of the CDR3 end, and the missing part is taken from the germline J gene. V and J are TRBV19 and TRBJ2-7; D is unresolved. The length of the CDR3 is 12 residues. Germline-derived CDR1 and CDR2 are FNHDT and SITEND (reference sequence). The CDR3 sequence is CASSIQRYEQYF. The part of the CDR3 DNA that was read is TGTGCCAGCAGTATACAAAGATAT.

To note about this clone: Gene names and germline match the mouse. The read halts 3 residues ahead of the CDR3 end, with the missing end drawn from the germline J gene. The chain recombines TRBV13-1 with TRBJ1-6, with a weak D call TRBD1 (5 bases). TRBJ1-6 carries the ORF label, with uncertain function. Germline CDR1 reads NSHNY; CDR2 reads SYGAGN. This CDR3 is 14 amino acids long. The V gene lost 5 bases and the J gene lost 8 bases, with 14 bases spanning the gap. CDR3 DNA (partial): TGTGCCAGCAGGCCCGGCCAGGGTCATTCGCCC. This codes for CASRPGQGHSP. Given in full, the CDR3 is CASRPGQGHSPLYF.

About this clone: The listed genes are named as in mouse. The read finishes 4 residues shy of the CDR3 end, and the germline J gene is used to complete it. The chain is built from TRBV1 and TRBJ2-1, with 10 bases aligning to TRBD2. V lost 3 bases, J lost 0 bases, and 5 bases stayed unmatched. Germline CDR1 is NSQYPW and CDR2 is LRSPGD (reference sequence). The CDR3 has 17 amino acids. Incomplete CDR3 DNA: TGCACCTGCAGTGCCCCGACTGGGGGGATTAACTATGCT. Translating gives CTCSAPTGGINYA. The complete CDR3 reads CTCSAPTGGINYAEQFF.

As for this clone: Mouse germline and gene names are used. The read comes to an end 4 residues before the CDR3 does, leaving the germline J gene to fill in the end. The chain is built from TRBV19 and TRBJ2-3; the match to TRBD2 covers 7 bases. The junction had 3 bases not matched to a gene; V was cut back by 5 bases and J by 0 bases. Germline CDR1 is FNHDT and CDR2 is SITEND (reference sequence). The CDR3 runs to 14 residues. CDR3 DNA, as far as it was read: TGTGCCAGCAGGGACTGGTCTAGTGCAGAA. Encoded protein: CASRDWSSAE. The full CDR3 is CASRDWSSAETLYF.

This clone was seen a few times. Gene labels here are mouse ones. The read falls 4 residues short of the CDR3 end, and the missing part is taken from the germline J gene. The rearrangement joins TRBV29 to TRBJ2-2; 10 bases agree with TRBD1. Germline trimming cut 6 bases from V and 1 base from J; bases unmatched to any gene: 2. Germline values: CDR1 MSHET, CDR2 SYDVDS. The CDR3 totals 15 residues. CDR3 bases read: TGTGCTAGCAGAGGACAGGGGGGAAACACCGGG. It translates to CASRGQGGNTG. The whole CDR3 sequence reads CASRGQGGNTGQLYF.

This clone was seen a few times. Gene names are mouse gene names. The read terminates 4 residues ahead of where the CDR3 ends, so the germline J gene completes it. The chain uses TRBV31 and TRBJ2-4; 10 bases agree with TRBD1. CDR1 and CDR2 (germline): GKSSPN, SITVG. The CDR3 length is 13 residues. This CDR3 reads CACPGTGENTLYF. The covered CDR3 bases are TGTGCCTGTCCCGGGACAGGGGAAAAC. Full variable domain (rest looked up from reference TRBV31 and TRBJ2-4): AQTIHQWPVAEIKAVGSPLSLGCTIKGKSSPNLYWYWQATGGTLQQLFYSITVGQVESVVQLNLSASRPKDDQFILSTEKLLLSHSGFYLCACPGTGENTLYFGAGTRLSVL.

This clone was counted only a few times. Gene names refer to mouse genes. This specimen includes other DNA sequences encoding the same CDR3. CDR3 residues: CTCSRDKYEQYF. CDR3 DNA (partial): TGCACCTGCAGTAGGGACAAATAT. The chain uses TRBV1 and TRBJ2-7; tentatively, D is TRBD1 (6 bases). The missing CDR3 end, 4 residues past where the read stops, is filled in from the germline J gene. Per the germline V gene, CDR1 is NSQYPW and CDR2 is LRSPGD (reference sequence). The CDR3 has 12 residues.

A note on this clone: The germline and genes are mouse ones. The sequence runs out 4 residues before the end of the CDR3; the remainder is reconstructed from the germline J gene. The rearrangement joins TRBV19 to TRBJ2-1, with TRBD1 matching over 8 bases. In germline, CDR1 is FNHDT, CDR2 SITEND (reference sequence). V lost 4 bases, J lost 5 bases, and 5 bases stayed unmatched. The CDR3 extends over 14 amino acids. The sequenced CDR3 bases are TGTGCCAGCAGTTCCGACAGGGGCCATGCT. Its translation: CASSSDRGHA. The full-length CDR3 reads as CASSSDRGHAEQFF.

To note about this clone: The gene names here belong to mouse. The read halts 4 residues ahead of the CDR3 end, with the missing end drawn from the germline J gene. This chain links TRBV19 with TRBJ2-7; the match to TRBD1 covers 7 bases. The V gene's germline CDR1 is FNHDT and CDR2 SITEND (reference sequence). This CDR3 is 13 amino acids long. The CDR3 region is CASSIDREYEQYF. Incomplete CDR3 DNA: TGTGCCAGCAGTATCGACAGGGAGTAT.

Remarks on this clone: Genes here carry mouse names. The read ends 4 residues shy of where the CDR3 ends; the end is completed using the germline J gene. The chain carries TRBV13-3 and TRBJ2-1; unclear D gene. The germline V and J ends were trimmed by 0 bases and 0 bases, with 7 bases remaining between them. The CDR3 loop spans 15 amino acids. CDR1 NNHDY and CDR2 SYVADS come from the germline V gene. Incomplete CDR3 DNA: TGTGCCAGCAGTGATGGCAGAAATAACTATGCT. Its protein is CASSDGRNNYA. The full CDR3 protein reads CASSDGRNNYAEQFF.

Turning to this clone: The gene names here belong to mouse. Sequencing ends 4 residues short of the CDR3 end; the germline J gene provides the rest. This chain uses TRBV1 with TRBJ2-2; 10 nucleotides line up with TRBD2. The J segment lost 0 bases and the V segment lost 8 bases, leaving 0 bases of the junction unmatched. The CDR3 runs to 14 residues. Germline CDR1 reads NSQYPW; CDR2 reads LRSPGD (reference sequence). CDR3 sequence: CTCGTGANTGQLYF. CDR3 bases read: TGCACCTGCGGGACTGGGGCAAACACCGGG.

This clone was counted a few times. Genes and germline are mouse. The read stops 4 residues short of the end of the CDR3; the missing end is completed from the germline J gene. The same CDR3 also results from other DNA sequences found in this sample. The J gene is TRBJ2-7, the V gene TRBV13-3; 11 bases align to TRBD2. With V trimmed by 5 bases and J by 3 bases, 4 bases remained unmatched. The CDR3 totals 14 residues. CDR1 is NNHDY, CDR2 SYVADS, per germline. Partial CDR3 DNA: TGTGCCAGCAGCCCCGACTGGGGGGGCTAT. It codes for CASSPDWGGY. Given in full, the CDR3 is CASSPDWGGYEQYF.